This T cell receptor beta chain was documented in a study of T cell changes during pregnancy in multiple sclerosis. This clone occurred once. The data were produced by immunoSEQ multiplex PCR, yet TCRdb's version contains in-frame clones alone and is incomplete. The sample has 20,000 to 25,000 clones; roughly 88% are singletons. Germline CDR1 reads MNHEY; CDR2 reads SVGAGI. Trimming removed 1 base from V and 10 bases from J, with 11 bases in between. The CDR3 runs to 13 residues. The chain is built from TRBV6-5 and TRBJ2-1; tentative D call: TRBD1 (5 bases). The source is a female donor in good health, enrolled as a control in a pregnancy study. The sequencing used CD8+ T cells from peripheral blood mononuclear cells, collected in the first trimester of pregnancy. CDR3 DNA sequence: TGTGCCAGCAGTTACTTAGGACACCCCGAGCAGTTCTTC. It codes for CASSYLGHPEQFF.